Below, one T cell receptor beta chain is given with its context. Its antigen is unidentified. This entry belongs to a study of cytomegalovirus exposure and HLA in healthy donors. Overall study findings and caveats: There were 150 to 200 TCR beta chains listed as cytomegalovirus-associated.

Use of 60 Vbeta and 13 Jbeta primers characterized the PCR. Using immunoSEQ multiplex PCR, the repertoire was profiled, and TCRdb retains in-frame clones only, with some absent. The table lists 120,000 or so clones, about 80% of them singletons. Sequencing was done on a sample of PBMCs. The clonotype comes from a young man in good health and CMV-seropositive.

The CDR3 nucleotides read TGCGCCAGCACCCGAGGCCGGGACATCTCCTACGAGCAGTACTTC. This gives the protein CASTRGRDISYEQYF. The rearrangement joins TRBV10-1 to TRBJ2-7; the D gene is possibly TRBD1 (6 bases). Germline V gene data show CDR1 as WNHNN and CDR2 as SYGVQD (reference sequence). This CDR3 contains 15 residues. Trimming removed 7 bases from V and 0 bases from J, with 16 bases in between.